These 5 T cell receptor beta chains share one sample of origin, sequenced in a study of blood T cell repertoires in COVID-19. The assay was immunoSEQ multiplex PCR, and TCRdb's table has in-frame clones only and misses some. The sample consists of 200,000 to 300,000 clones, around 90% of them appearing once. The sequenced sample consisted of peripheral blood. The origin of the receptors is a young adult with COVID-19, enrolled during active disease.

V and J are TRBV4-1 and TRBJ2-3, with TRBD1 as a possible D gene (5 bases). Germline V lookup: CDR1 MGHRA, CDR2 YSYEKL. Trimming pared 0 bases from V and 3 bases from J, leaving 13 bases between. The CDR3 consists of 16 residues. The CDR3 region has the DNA TGCGCCAGCAGCCAAGATCCAGGGATTAATACAGATACGCAGTATTTT. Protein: CASSQDPGINTDTQYF.

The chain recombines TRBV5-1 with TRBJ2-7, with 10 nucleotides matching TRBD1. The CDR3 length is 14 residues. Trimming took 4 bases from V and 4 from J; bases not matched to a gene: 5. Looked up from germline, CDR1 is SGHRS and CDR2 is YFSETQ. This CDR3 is CASSEGTGDYEQYF. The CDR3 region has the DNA TGCGCCAGCAGCGAAGGGACAGGGGATTACGAGCAGTACTTC. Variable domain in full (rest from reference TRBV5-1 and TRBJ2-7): KAGVTQTPRYLIKTRGQQVTLSCSPISGHRSVSWYQQTPGQGLQFLFEYFSETQRNKGNFPGRFSGRQFSNSRSEMNVSTLELGDSALYLCASSEGTGDYEQYFGPGTRLTVT.

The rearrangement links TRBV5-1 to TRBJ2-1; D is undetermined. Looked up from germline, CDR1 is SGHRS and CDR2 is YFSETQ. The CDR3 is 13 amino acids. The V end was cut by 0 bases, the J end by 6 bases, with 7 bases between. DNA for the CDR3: TGCGCCAGCAGCTTGGGGCAGGCCAATGAGCAGTTCTTC. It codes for CASSLGQANEQFF.

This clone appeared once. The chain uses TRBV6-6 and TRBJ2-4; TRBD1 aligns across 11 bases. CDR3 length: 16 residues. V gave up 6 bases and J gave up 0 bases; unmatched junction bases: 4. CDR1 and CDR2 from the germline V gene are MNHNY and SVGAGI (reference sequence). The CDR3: CASSSGTGGAKNIQYF. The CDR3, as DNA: TGTGCCAGCAGCTCAGGGACAGGGGGAGCCAAAAACATTCAGTACTTC.

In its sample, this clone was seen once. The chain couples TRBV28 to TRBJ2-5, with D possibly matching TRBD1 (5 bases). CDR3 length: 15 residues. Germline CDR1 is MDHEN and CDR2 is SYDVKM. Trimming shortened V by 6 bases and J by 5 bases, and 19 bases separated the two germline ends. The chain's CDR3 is CASRPPAGYRETQYF. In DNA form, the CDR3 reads TGTGCCAGCAGACCTCCCGCAGGGTACCGGGAGACCCAGTACTTC.